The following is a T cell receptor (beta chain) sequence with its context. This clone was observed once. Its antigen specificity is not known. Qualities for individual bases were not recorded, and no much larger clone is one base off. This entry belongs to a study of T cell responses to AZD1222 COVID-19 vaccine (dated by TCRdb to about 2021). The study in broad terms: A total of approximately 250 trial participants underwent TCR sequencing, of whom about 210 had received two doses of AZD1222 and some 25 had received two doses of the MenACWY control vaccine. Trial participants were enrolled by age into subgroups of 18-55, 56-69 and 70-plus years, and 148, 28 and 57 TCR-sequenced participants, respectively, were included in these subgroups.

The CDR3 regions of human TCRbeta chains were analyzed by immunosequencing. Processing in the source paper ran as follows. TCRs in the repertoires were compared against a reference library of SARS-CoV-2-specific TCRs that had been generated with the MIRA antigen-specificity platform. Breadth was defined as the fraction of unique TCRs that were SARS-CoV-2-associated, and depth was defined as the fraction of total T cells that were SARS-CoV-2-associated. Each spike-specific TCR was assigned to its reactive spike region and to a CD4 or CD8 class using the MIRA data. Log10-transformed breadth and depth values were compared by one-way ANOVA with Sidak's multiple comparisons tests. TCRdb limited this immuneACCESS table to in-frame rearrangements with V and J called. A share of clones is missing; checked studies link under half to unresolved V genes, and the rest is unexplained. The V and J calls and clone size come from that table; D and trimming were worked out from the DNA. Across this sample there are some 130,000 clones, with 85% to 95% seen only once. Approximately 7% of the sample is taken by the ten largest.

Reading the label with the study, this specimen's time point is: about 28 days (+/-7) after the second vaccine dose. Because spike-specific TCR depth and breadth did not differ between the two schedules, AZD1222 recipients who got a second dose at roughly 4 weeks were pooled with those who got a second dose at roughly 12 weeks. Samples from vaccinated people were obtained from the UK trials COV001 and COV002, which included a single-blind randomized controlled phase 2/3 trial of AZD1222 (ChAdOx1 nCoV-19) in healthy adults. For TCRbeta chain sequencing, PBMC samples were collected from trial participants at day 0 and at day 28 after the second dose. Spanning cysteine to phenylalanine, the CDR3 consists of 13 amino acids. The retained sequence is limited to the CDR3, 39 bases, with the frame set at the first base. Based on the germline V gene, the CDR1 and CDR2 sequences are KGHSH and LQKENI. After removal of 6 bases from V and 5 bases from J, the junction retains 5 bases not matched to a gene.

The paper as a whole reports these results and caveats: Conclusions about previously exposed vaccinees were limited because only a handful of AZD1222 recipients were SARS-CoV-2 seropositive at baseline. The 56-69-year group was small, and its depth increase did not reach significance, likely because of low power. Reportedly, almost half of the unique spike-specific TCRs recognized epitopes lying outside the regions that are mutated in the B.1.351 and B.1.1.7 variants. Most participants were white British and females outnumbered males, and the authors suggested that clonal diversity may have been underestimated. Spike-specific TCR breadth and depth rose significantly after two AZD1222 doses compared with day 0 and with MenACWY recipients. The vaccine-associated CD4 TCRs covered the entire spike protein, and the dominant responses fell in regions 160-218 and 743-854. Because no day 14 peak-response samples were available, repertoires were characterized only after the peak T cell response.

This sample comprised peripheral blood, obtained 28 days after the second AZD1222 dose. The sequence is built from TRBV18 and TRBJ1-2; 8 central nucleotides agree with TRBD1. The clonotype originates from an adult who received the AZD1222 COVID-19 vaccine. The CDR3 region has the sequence CASSPGGSYGYTF. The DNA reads TGTGCCAGCTCCCCAGGGGGCTCTTATGGCTACACCTTC.